This TCR beta chain emerged from a study of vaccination and CD4 T cells after COVID-19. Study-level information: Six males and four females constituted the convalescent cohort, two of whom were Hispanic. Everyone enrolled got two doses of BNT162b2 or mRNA-1273 vaccine. Cells received overlapping spike peptides from SARS-CoV-2, HCoV-NL63, HCoV-OC43 and HCoV-229E as stimulation.

Remarks on this clonotype: Its target is unknown.

Treatment denoted: 10-day PBMC culture with coronavirus spike peptide pools or control peptides (ViraFEST assay). Sequenced with the Oncomine TCR Beta short-read assay was DNA taken from cultured CD4+ T cells. The template was genomic DNA from cultured CD4+ T cells. Each CDR3 protein is one row after TCRdb ran MiXCR on the PCR reads. The sample yields 11,000 or so distinct CDR3 sequences, roughly 45% seen once. Sequencing was done on a sample of CD4+ T cells from blood, cultured in vitro. This clonotype was obtained from a human donor who had recovered from COVID-19.

CDR3 region: CSVMRGARTDTQYF. The CDR3 DNA reads as TGCAGCGTCATGCGGGGGGCGAGGACAGATACGCAGTATTTT. The chain links TRBV29-1 to TRBJ2-3, with 8 bases that match TRBD2. This CDR3 has 14 amino acids. Looked up from germline, CDR1 is SQVTM and CDR2 is ANQGSEA. Unmatched junction bases numbered 8, after V lost 6 bases and J lost 3 bases.